This is a list of T cell receptor beta chains from one sample in a study of persistence of HIV-infected CD4 T cells. The assay was immunoSEQ multiplex PCR, and TCRdb's table has in-frame clones only and misses some. The repertoire holds 30,000 to 35,000 clones, with roughly four fifths as singletons. These receptors are not linked to any known antigen. The starting material was CD4+ T cells sorted from PBMCs after approximately 18-hour stimulation, obtained from a patient who received antiretroviral therapy. These receptors were obtained from an adult man with HIV who was CMV-seropositive. The CDR3 runs from the conserved cysteine through the conserved F or W. Fields, in order: V gene, CDR3 length, clone size, D gene, J gene, CDR3 DNA, CDR3 protein. The D gene is left open where the match is weak. Clone size, where shown, is once, few, many, or a class for clones that have expanded.

v_call: TRBV5-5
cdr3_length: 14
clone_size: -
d_call: -
j_call: TRBJ1-5
cdr3_nt: TGTGCCAGCAGCCCACACAGGGAAAGTCAGCCCCAGCATTTT
cdr3_aa: CASSPHRESQPQHF

v_call: TRBV7-9
cdr3_length: 14
clone_size: -
d_call: -
j_call: TRBJ2-1
cdr3_nt: TGTGCCAGCAGCCTCCTGGATGAGGCCAATGAGCAGTTCTTC
cdr3_aa: CASSLLDEANEQFF

v_call: TRBV7-9
cdr3_length: 11
clone_size: -
d_call: -
j_call: TRBJ2-7
cdr3_nt: TGTGCCAGCAGCTATTCGGACGAGCAGTACTTC
cdr3_aa: CASSYSDEQYF

v_call: TRBV4-1
cdr3_length: 17
clone_size: few
d_call: -
j_call: TRBJ2-5
cdr3_nt: TGCGCCAGCAGCCAAGATGTGGCAGGGGCCATCCAAGAGACCCAGTACTTC
cdr3_aa: CASSQDVAGAIQETQYF

v_call: TRBV4-3
cdr3_length: 13
clone_size: -
d_call: -
j_call: TRBJ2-3
cdr3_nt: TGCGCCAGCAGCCAAGACGGGACAGATACGCAGTATTTT
cdr3_aa: CASSQDGTDTQYF

v_call: TRBV4-3
cdr3_length: 15
clone_size: -
d_call: TRBD2
j_call: TRBJ2-4
cdr3_nt: TGCGCCAGCAGCCAAGGTGGGGGAGCGGGGGGCCTAGAGTACTTC
cdr3_aa: CASSQGGGAGGLEYF

v_call: TRBV19
cdr3_length: 14
clone_size: -
d_call: -
j_call: TRBJ1-5
cdr3_nt: TGTGCCAGTGGCCCCACAGGATTCAATCAGCCCCAGCATTTT
cdr3_aa: CASGPTGFNQPQHF

v_call: TRBV7-9
cdr3_length: 13
clone_size: -
d_call: -
j_call: TRBJ2-5
cdr3_nt: TGTGCCAGCAGCTTAGTCCTCGGAGAGACCCAGTACTTC
cdr3_aa: CASSLVLGETQYF

v_call: TRBV28
cdr3_length: 14
clone_size: -
d_call: -
j_call: TRBJ1-1
cdr3_nt: TGTGCCAGCAGCCTTACTGATCGGGTCACTGAAGCTTTCTTT
cdr3_aa: CASSLTDRVTEAFF

v_call: TRBV5-4
cdr3_length: 14
clone_size: once
d_call: TRBD1
j_call: TRBJ1-2
cdr3_nt: TGTGCCAGCAGCTTTCGACAGGGGGCAGATGGCTACACCTTC
cdr3_aa: CASSFRQGADGYTF

v_call: TRBV7-2
cdr3_length: 15
clone_size: few
d_call: -
j_call: TRBJ2-5
cdr3_nt: TGTGCCAGCAGCTCAGAGGGGGGGAGGCGCCAGACCCAGTACTTC
cdr3_aa: CASSSEGGRRQTQYF

v_call: TRBV30
cdr3_length: 17
clone_size: -
d_call: -
j_call: TRBJ2-1
cdr3_nt: TGTGCCTGGAGTGTACGGGGCCGGGGGCGGACCTACAATGAGCAGTTCTTC
cdr3_aa: CAWSVRGRGRTYNEQFF

v_call: TRBV5-4
cdr3_length: 16
clone_size: -
d_call: TRBD1
j_call: TRBJ1-1
cdr3_nt: TGTGCCAGCAGCTTGAGGACAGGGGTTGGTAACACTGAAGCTTTCTTT
cdr3_aa: CASSLRTGVGNTEAFF

v_call: TRBV5-1
cdr3_length: 15
clone_size: -
d_call: -
j_call: TRBJ1-6
cdr3_nt: TGCGCCAGCAGCTTGCATCCAAATCAGGATTCACCCCTCCACTTT
cdr3_aa: CASSLHPNQDSPLHF

v_call: TRBV9
cdr3_length: 17
clone_size: -
d_call: -
j_call: TRBJ1-2
cdr3_nt: TGTGCCAGCAGCGTAGCCTCCTTTGGACAGTCCAACTATGGCTACACCTTC
cdr3_aa: CASSVASFGQSNYGYTF

v_call: TRBV12-3/TRBV12-4
cdr3_length: 11
clone_size: -
d_call: -
j_call: TRBJ2-5
cdr3_nt: TGTGCCAGCAGTTTCAAAGAGACCCAGTACTTC
cdr3_aa: CASSFKETQYF

v_call: TRBV29-1
cdr3_length: 10
clone_size: -
d_call: -
j_call: TRBJ2-5
cdr3_nt: TGCAGCGTTGAGTTCTTACCCCAGTACTTC
cdr3_aa: CSVEFLPQYF

v_call: TRBV5-5
cdr3_length: 14
clone_size: -
d_call: -
j_call: TRBJ1-1
cdr3_nt: TGTGCCAGCAGCCCGGGGGGGGCTAACACTGAAGCTTTCTTT
cdr3_aa: CASSPGGANTEAFF

v_call: TRBV4-1
cdr3_length: 18
clone_size: -
d_call: -
j_call: TRBJ1-1
cdr3_nt: TGCGCCAGCAGCCACGGGGGTTTTGGGGGGAGTGGGGACACTGAAGCTTTCTTT
cdr3_aa: CASSHGGFGGSGDTEAFF

v_call: TRBV15
cdr3_length: 16
clone_size: -
d_call: TRBD2
j_call: TRBJ2-3
cdr3_nt: TGTGCCACCAGCAGAGGGACTAGCGGGTTCACAGATACGCAGTATTTT
cdr3_aa: CATSRGTSGFTDTQYF

v_call: TRBV5-4
cdr3_length: 14
clone_size: -
d_call: TRBD1
j_call: TRBJ1-1
cdr3_nt: TGTGCCAGCAGCCGCCGGGACAGCAACACTGAAGCTTTCTTT
cdr3_aa: CASSRRDSNTEAFF

v_call: TRBV5-1
cdr3_length: 15
clone_size: few
d_call: -
j_call: TRBJ2-1
cdr3_nt: TGCGCCAGCCGCCCCACCGGGCCCAAATACAATGAGCAGTTCTTC
cdr3_aa: CASRPTGPKYNEQFF

v_call: TRBV7-3
cdr3_length: 16
clone_size: once
d_call: -
j_call: TRBJ2-1
cdr3_nt: TGTGCCAGCAGCTTAATGATGGCTAGCTCCTACAATGAGCAGTTCTTC
cdr3_aa: CASSLMMASSYNEQFF

v_call: TRBV19
cdr3_length: 16
clone_size: -
d_call: -
j_call: TRBJ2-2
cdr3_nt: TGTGCCAGTAGTCCTACCGGGACGGGGAACACCGGGGAGCTGTTTTTT
cdr3_aa: CASSPTGTGNTGELFF

v_call: TRBV7-8
cdr3_length: 16
clone_size: few
d_call: -
j_call: TRBJ2-7
cdr3_nt: TGTGCCAGCAGCTTCCATTGGCCCCCAGTGGATGACGAGCAGTACTTC
cdr3_aa: CASSFHWPPVDDEQYF

v_call: TRBV5-1
cdr3_length: 14
clone_size: -
d_call: TRBD1
j_call: TRBJ1-2
cdr3_nt: TGCGCCAGCAGCTTGGTGACAGGGGGCGGCGGCTACACCTTC
cdr3_aa: CASSLVTGGGGYTF

v_call: TRBV9
cdr3_length: 16
clone_size: -
d_call: -
j_call: TRBJ1-1
cdr3_nt: TGTGCCAGCAGCGTAGTAGCCGGGACTTGGAACACTGAAGCTTTCTTT
cdr3_aa: CASSVVAGTWNTEAFF

v_call: TRBV4-1
cdr3_length: 14
clone_size: -
d_call: -
j_call: TRBJ1-1
cdr3_nt: TGCGCCAGCAGCCAAGATCCCCAGACAGCTGAAGCTTTCTTT
cdr3_aa: CASSQDPQTAEAFF

v_call: TRBV5-6
cdr3_length: 14
clone_size: -
d_call: TRBD1
j_call: TRBJ1-5
cdr3_nt: TGTGCCAGCAGCTTGACAGGGGGCGGCCAGCCCCAGCATTTT
cdr3_aa: CASSLTGGGQPQHF

v_call: TRBV11-3
cdr3_length: 13
clone_size: -
d_call: -
j_call: TRBJ2-3
cdr3_nt: TGTGCCAGCAGTTTAAGGTCTACAGATACGCAGTATTTT
cdr3_aa: CASSLRSTDTQYF

v_call: TRBV18
cdr3_length: 13
clone_size: -
d_call: -
j_call: TRBJ1-1
cdr3_nt: TGTGCCAGCTCAGCTGACAGACCCCCTGAAGCTTTCTTT
cdr3_aa: CASSADRPPEAFF

v_call: TRBV2
cdr3_length: 15
clone_size: -
d_call: -
j_call: TRBJ2-1
cdr3_nt: TGTGCCAGCAGTGAAAACAGGGGGGGGTACAATGAGCAGTTCTTC
cdr3_aa: CASSENRGGYNEQFF

v_call: TRBV7-2
cdr3_length: 17
clone_size: once
d_call: -
j_call: TRBJ1-3
cdr3_nt: TGTGCCAGCAGCTTAGTCCGAGACCGAAGCTCTGGAAACACCATATATTTT
cdr3_aa: CASSLVRDRSSGNTIYF

v_call: TRBV7-8
cdr3_length: 15
clone_size: -
d_call: -
j_call: TRBJ1-5
cdr3_nt: TGTGCCAGCAGCCAGGGACACTTAGACAATCAGCCCCAGCATTTT
cdr3_aa: CASSQGHLDNQPQHF

v_call: TRBV13
cdr3_length: 14
clone_size: -
d_call: -
j_call: TRBJ2-2
cdr3_nt: TGTGCCAGCAGAAATAGTGAGAACACCGGGGAGCTGTTTTTT
cdr3_aa: CASRNSENTGELFF

v_call: TRBV24-1
cdr3_length: 15
clone_size: -
d_call: -
j_call: TRBJ2-5
cdr3_nt: TGTGCCACCAGTGATCCGGGGGCTTCGCAAGAGACCCAGTACTTC
cdr3_aa: CATSDPGASQETQYF

v_call: TRBV21-1
cdr3_length: 11
clone_size: -
d_call: -
j_call: TRBJ2-2
cdr3_nt: TGTGCCAGCAGCAAAGTCGGGGAGCTGTTTTTT
cdr3_aa: CASSKVGELFF

v_call: TRBV20-1
cdr3_length: 14
clone_size: -
d_call: -
j_call: TRBJ2-5
cdr3_nt: TGCAGTGCTAGTTTCGGAAGCAACGGAGAGACCCAGTACTTC
cdr3_aa: CSASFGSNGETQYF

v_call: TRBV5-1
cdr3_length: 14
clone_size: -
d_call: -
j_call: TRBJ2-1
cdr3_nt: TGCGCCAGCAGCTTGGAACCCGGCGTAAATGAGCAGTTCTTC
cdr3_aa: CASSLEPGVNEQFF

v_call: TRBV6-6
cdr3_length: 15
clone_size: -
d_call: -
j_call: TRBJ2-2
cdr3_nt: TGTGCCATCCCCAGAGCAGGGATCAACACCGGGGAGCTGTTTTTT
cdr3_aa: CAIPRAGINTGELFF

v_call: TRBV5-1
cdr3_length: 16
clone_size: -
d_call: -
j_call: TRBJ2-2
cdr3_nt: TGCGCCAGCAGCTTTGGGCGGGGATCAGGAACCGGGGAGCTGTTTTTT
cdr3_aa: CASSFGRGSGTGELFF

v_call: TRBV7-2
cdr3_length: 18
clone_size: few
d_call: -
j_call: TRBJ1-1
cdr3_nt: TGTGCCAGCAGCCCCTCCGTAGGACGTGGAAGGGTGAACACTGAAGCTTTCTTT
cdr3_aa: CASSPSVGRGRVNTEAFF

v_call: TRBV7-2
cdr3_length: 15
clone_size: few
d_call: -
j_call: TRBJ2-3
cdr3_nt: TGTGCCAGCAGCTTCTGGGACCCCCGCACAGATACGCAGTATTTT
cdr3_aa: CASSFWDPRTDTQYF

v_call: TRBV7-9
cdr3_length: 14
clone_size: few
d_call: -
j_call: TRBJ1-2
cdr3_nt: TGTGCCAGCAGCTTAGCGGACACGGGCTATGGCTACACCTTC
cdr3_aa: CASSLADTGYGYTF

v_call: TRBV6-5
cdr3_length: 12
clone_size: once
d_call: -
j_call: TRBJ2-7
cdr3_nt: TGTGCCAGCAGTTCCACCTCCTACGAGCAGTACTTC
cdr3_aa: CASSSTSYEQYF

v_call: TRBV5-4
cdr3_length: 14
clone_size: -
d_call: -
j_call: TRBJ2-5
cdr3_nt: TGTGCCAGCAGCTTGGGGGCAGCTCAAGAGACCCAGTACTTC
cdr3_aa: CASSLGAAQETQYF

v_call: TRBV7-9
cdr3_length: 16
clone_size: -
d_call: TRBD2
j_call: TRBJ2-7
cdr3_nt: TGTGCCAGCAGCTGGGGTATTAGCGGGGGATTCTACGAGCAGTACTTC
cdr3_aa: CASSWGISGGFYEQYF

v_call: TRBV30
cdr3_length: 14
clone_size: -
d_call: TRBD1
j_call: TRBJ2-7
cdr3_nt: TGTGCCTGGAGTAGGCCAGGGGGTTCCTACGAGCAGTACTTC
cdr3_aa: CAWSRPGGSYEQYF

v_call: TRBV15
cdr3_length: 14
clone_size: -
d_call: -
j_call: TRBJ1-1
cdr3_nt: TGTGCCACCGGGGGTCGGGGCTTGAACACTGAAGCTTTCTTT
cdr3_aa: CATGGRGLNTEAFF

v_call: TRBV5-1
cdr3_length: 16
clone_size: -
d_call: -
j_call: TRBJ1-1
cdr3_nt: TGCGCCAGCAGCTTAAGTGGGCGGGGGGCGAGGGCTGAAGCTTTCTTT
cdr3_aa: CASSLSGRGARAEAFF

v_call: TRBV27
cdr3_length: 15
clone_size: -
d_call: -
j_call: TRBJ1-1
cdr3_nt: TGTGCCAGCAGTCCGTACCTCCGGCTGAACACTGAAGCTTTCTTT
cdr3_aa: CASSPYLRLNTEAFF

v_call: TRBV2
cdr3_length: 16
clone_size: -
d_call: TRBD2
j_call: TRBJ2-1
cdr3_nt: TGTGCCAGCAGTCTCTTTAGCGGGGGGGGCTACAATGAGCAGTTCTTC
cdr3_aa: CASSLFSGGGYNEQFF

v_call: TRBV2
cdr3_length: 18
clone_size: -
d_call: TRBD1
j_call: TRBJ1-6
cdr3_nt: TGTGCCAGCAATGGCCAGGGGGTACTCAACTCCTATAATTCACCCCTCCACTTT
cdr3_aa: CASNGQGVLNSYNSPLHF

v_call: TRBV7-2
cdr3_length: 14
clone_size: -
d_call: -
j_call: TRBJ1-1
cdr3_nt: TGTGCCAGCAACGATGGGGGGTTGAACACTGAAGCTTTCTTT
cdr3_aa: CASNDGGLNTEAFF

v_call: TRBV7-2
cdr3_length: 15
clone_size: once
d_call: -
j_call: TRBJ1-5
cdr3_nt: TGTGCCAGCAGCTTTAAAATTGGAAGCGGACAGCCCCAGCATTTT
cdr3_aa: CASSFKIGSGQPQHF

v_call: TRBV7-2
cdr3_length: 16
clone_size: few
d_call: -
j_call: TRBJ1-2
cdr3_nt: TGTGCCAGCAGCTTAGCGATTAGTAGGGACGGTATTGGCTACACCTTC
cdr3_aa: CASSLAISRDGIGYTF

v_call: TRBV12-3/TRBV12-4
cdr3_length: 12
clone_size: -
d_call: TRBD2
j_call: TRBJ2-7
cdr3_nt: TGTGCCAGCAGTAGCGGGGTCTACGAGCAGTACTTC
cdr3_aa: CASSSGVYEQYF

v_call: TRBV7-6
cdr3_length: 18
clone_size: -
d_call: TRBD1
j_call: TRBJ2-2
cdr3_nt: TGTGCCAGCAGCTTAGGGGACAGGGCCCTGCGCGGCACCGGGGAGCTGTTTTTT
cdr3_aa: CASSLGDRALRGTGELFF